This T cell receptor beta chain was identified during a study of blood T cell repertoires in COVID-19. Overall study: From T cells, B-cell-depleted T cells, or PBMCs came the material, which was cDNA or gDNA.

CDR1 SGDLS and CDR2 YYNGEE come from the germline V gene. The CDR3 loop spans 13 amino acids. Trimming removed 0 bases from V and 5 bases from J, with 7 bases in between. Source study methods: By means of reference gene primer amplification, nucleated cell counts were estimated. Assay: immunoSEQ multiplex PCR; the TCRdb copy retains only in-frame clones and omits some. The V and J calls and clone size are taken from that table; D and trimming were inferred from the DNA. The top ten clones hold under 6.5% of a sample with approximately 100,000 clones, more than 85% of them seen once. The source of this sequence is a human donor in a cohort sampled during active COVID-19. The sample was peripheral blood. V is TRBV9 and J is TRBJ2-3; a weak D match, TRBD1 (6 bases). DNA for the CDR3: TGTGCCAGCAGCGTAGAGGGGGAAGATACGCAGTATTTT. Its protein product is CASSVEGEDTQYF.